The entry that follows covers one T cell receptor (beta chain) sequence. The data are from a study of radiation and T cells in renal cell carcinoma. Time point here: blood 2 weeks post-SBRT. The treatment was: 15 Gy SBRT to primary tumor, nephrectomy 4 weeks later. Profiled with immunoSEQ multiplex PCR; TCRdb holds only in-frame clones, not every one. The table records some 120,000 clones, roughly 91% of them present only once. Germline V lookup: CDR1 SEHNR, CDR2 FQNEAQ (reference sequence). V shed 5 bases and J 2 bases; nucleotides not matched to a gene: 12. The CDR3 is 17 amino acids. This sequence originates from an older woman with renal cell carcinoma. The chain carries TRBV7-9 and TRBJ2-5; 9 bases match TRBD2. The sequenced sample was blood, obtained from a patient whose treatment included radiotherapy and nephrectomy. CDR3 sequence (DNA): TGTGCCAGCAGCACGAGTCTAGCGGGGCCTCCTCAAGAGACCCAGTACTTC. It yields the protein CASSTSLAGPPQETQYF.